The entry below describes one T cell receptor (beta chain). Its cognate antigen is unknown. This sample is part of a study of human T cells and chemical hapten exposure. Study in general: An area of 2 cm by approximately 2 cm on upper inner arm skin received 2% DPC for sensitization. While the approximately 25-week study was under way, patients received diphenylcyclopropenone on the scalp every week. The study, taken as a whole, reports: Patch test scores rose with PT1 expanded TCR counts, a positive correlation.

Time point reported: pre-sensitization, week 0. Indicated treatment: therapeutic diphenylcyclopropenone sensitization with weekly scalp DPC. Sequencing started from total RNA isolated from unfractionated whole blood. V gave up 3 bases and J gave up 4 bases, with 15 bases separating them. Germline V gene lookup returns CDR1 DFQATT and CDR2 SNEGSKA (reference sequence). CDR3 size: 14 residues. One entry per CDR3 protein, called by TCRdb with MiXCR from the RACE reads. The sample includes around 380,000 distinct CDR3 sequences, 5.5% seen only once; the top ten take about 8.2%. The V call is TRBV20-1, the J call TRBJ1-2; D gene unclear. This specimen was whole blood, taken in connection with sensitization to the hapten diphenylcyclopropenone (DPC). The TCR sequence derives from a woman between 18 and 30 years old with alopecia areata. Some clones in this sample may be carry-over from other donors' samples. DNA of the CDR3: TGCAGTGCTAGCCCCGAGCCGGACCCCTATGGCTACACCTTC. It is translated as CSASPEPDPYGYTF.